Below are 11 T cell receptor beta chains sequenced from a single sample in a study of blood T cells in healthy people across ages. A sample-barcoded 5' primer and a J-beta primer mix were used in a second PCR of about 7 to 11 cycles. TCRdb itself ran the 5' RACE reads through MiXCR, one entry per CDR3 protein. The repertoire includes 800,000 to 950,000 distinct CDR3 sequences, about 37% of them detected once, and 10% to 15% sits in the top ten. The specimen sequenced was blood. The receptors shown here come from a man aged 18 to 30 in good health.

This clonotype was recorded at least ten times. DNA of the CDR3: TGCAGTGCTCAGGAGTATGGCTACACCTTC. Translation gives CSAQEYGYTF. This rearrangement joins TRBV20-1 to TRBJ1-2; no reliable D call. Germline V CDR1 and CDR2: DFQATT, SNEGSKA (reference sequence). Trimming cost V 5 bases and J 5 bases, with 6 bases left between them. This CDR3 has 10 amino acids.

CDR3 nucleotides: TGTGCCTGGACAGCCCAAGAGACCCAGTACTTC. This gives the protein CAWTAQETQYF. The chain carries TRBV30 and TRBJ2-5; D gene uncertain. Germline CDR1 reads GTSNPN; CDR2 reads SVGIG (reference sequence). The V and J ends lost 4 bases and 1 base respectively, with 4 bases between them. The CDR3 is made up of 11 amino acids.

This clonotype was observed at least ten times. This rearrangement joins TRBV10-3 to TRBJ2-3; D gene uncertain. Germline loops: CDR1 ENHRY, CDR2 SYGVKD. V lost 4 bases, J lost 1 base, and 9 bases lay in between. The CDR3 runs 14 residues. The chain's CDR3 is CAISGGTGTDTQYF. The DNA for the CDR3 is TGTGCCATCAGTGGGGGTACCGGCACAGATACGCAGTATTTT.

The chain employs TRBV4-3 and TRBJ2-3; 9 positions agree with TRBD2. Unmatched junction bases numbered 15, after V lost 4 bases and J lost 4 bases. The CDR3 contains 18 residues. Germline CDR1 is LGHNA and CDR2 is YSLEER. Here the CDR3 DNA reads TGCGCCAGCAGCCGACAAACATCGGGACTAGCACTGCCAGATACGCAGTATTTT. Protein: CASSRQTSGLALPDTQYF.

This clonotype showed up just a few times. The chain employs TRBV4-3 and TRBJ1-5, with TRBD1 as a possible D gene (5 bases). Per the germline V gene, CDR1 is LGHNA and CDR2 is YSLEER. The CDR3 sequence is 16 residues long. The germline V and J ends were trimmed by 0 bases and 3 bases, with 12 bases remaining between them. CDR3: CASSQDPAGNNQPQHF. The CDR3, as DNA: TGCGCCAGCAGCCAAGATCCAGCAGGGAACAATCAGCCCCAGCATTTT.

Comments on this clonotype: A much bigger clone sits one base away, suggesting this may be a read error. The rearrangement uses TRBV3-1 and TRBJ2-5, with a possible D match to TRBD1 (6 bases). Near its end, the DNA agrees better with TRBJ2-7, so the J call may be wrong. Per the germline V gene, CDR1 is LGHDT and CDR2 is YNNKEL (reference sequence). This CDR3 contains 14 residues. The CDR3 here is CASSQGVRGDEQYF. The CDR3 DNA reads as TGTGCCAGCAGCCAAGGCGTCAGGGGTGACGAGCAGTACTTC.

The gene calls are TRBV7-2 and TRBJ1-3, with D possibly TRBD1 on 5 matching bases. V lost 2 bases and J 4 bases, leaving 9 bases between the germline ends. In germline, CDR1 is SGHTA, CDR2 FQGNSA. The CDR3 is 14 amino acids. The CDR3 nucleotides are TGTGCCAGCAGCTTACATCCAGGGGGAAACACCATATATTTT. It yields the protein CASSLHPGGNTIYF.

Ten or more counts support this clonotype. V is TRBV12-3 or TRBV12-4 and J is TRBJ2-1; D is unclear. This CDR3 is built from 13 residues. Trimming stripped 3 bases from V and 2 bases from J, with 5 bases between. DNA of the CDR3: TGTGCCAGCAGTTTCGCCCCCTACAATGAGCAGTTCTTC. Its protein is CASSFAPYNEQFF.

This clonotype was counted a single time. The chain has TRBV18 and TRBJ2-1, with D unresolved. Trimming shortened V by 3 bases and J by 11 bases, and 14 bases separated the two germline ends. The germline gives CDR1 KGHSH, CDR2 LQKENI. The CDR3 is 13 residues long. The CDR3 coding sequence is TGTGCCAGCTCACCGAGCGCTGCGATCAAGCAGTTCTTC. This encodes CASSPSAAIKQFF.

This clonotype was seen ten or more times. This rearrangement joins TRBV27 to TRBJ2-4; D not resolved. The CDR3 is 17 amino acids. With 1 base removed from V and 1 base from J, the gap between germline ends came to 14 bases. Per germline, CDR1 MNHEY and CDR2 SMNVEV (reference sequence). The CDR3: CASSLYPTKGAKNIQYF. In DNA, the CDR3 is TGTGCCAGCAGTTTATACCCGACGAAAGGGGCCAAAAACATTCAGTACTTC.

The V gene is TRBV20-1, the J gene TRBJ2-3, with 9 bases aligning to TRBD2. Trimming took 3 bases from V and 2 from J; bases not matched to a gene: 6. Germline-derived CDR1 and CDR2 are DFQATT and SNEGSKA (reference sequence). The CDR3 extends over 15 amino acids. This chain's CDR3 is CSARRERGVTDTQYF. Here the CDR3 DNA reads TGCAGTGCTAGGAGAGAGCGGGGGGTCACAGATACGCAGTATTTT.